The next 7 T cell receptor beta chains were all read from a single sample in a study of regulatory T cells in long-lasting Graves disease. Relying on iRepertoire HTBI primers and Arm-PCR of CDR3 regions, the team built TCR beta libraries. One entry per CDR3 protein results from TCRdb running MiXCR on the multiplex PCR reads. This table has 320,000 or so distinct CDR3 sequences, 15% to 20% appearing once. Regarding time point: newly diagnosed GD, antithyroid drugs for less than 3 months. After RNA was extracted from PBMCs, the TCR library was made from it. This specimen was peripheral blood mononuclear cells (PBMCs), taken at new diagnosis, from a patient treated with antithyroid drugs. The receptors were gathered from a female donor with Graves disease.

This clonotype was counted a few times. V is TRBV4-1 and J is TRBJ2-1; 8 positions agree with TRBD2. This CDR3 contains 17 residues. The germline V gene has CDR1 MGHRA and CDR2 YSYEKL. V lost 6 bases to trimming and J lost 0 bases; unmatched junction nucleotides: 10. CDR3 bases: TGCGCCAGCAGAGACACTAGCGGTTATAGCTCCTACAATGAGCAGTTCTTC. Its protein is CASRDTSGYSSYNEQFF.

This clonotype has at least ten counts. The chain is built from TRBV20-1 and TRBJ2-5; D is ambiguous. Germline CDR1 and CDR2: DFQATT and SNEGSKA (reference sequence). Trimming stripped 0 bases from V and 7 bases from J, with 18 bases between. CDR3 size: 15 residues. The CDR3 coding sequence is TGCAGTGCTAGAGATAAAACCCACGCTCGATGGACCCAGTACTTC. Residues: CSARDKTHARWTQYF.

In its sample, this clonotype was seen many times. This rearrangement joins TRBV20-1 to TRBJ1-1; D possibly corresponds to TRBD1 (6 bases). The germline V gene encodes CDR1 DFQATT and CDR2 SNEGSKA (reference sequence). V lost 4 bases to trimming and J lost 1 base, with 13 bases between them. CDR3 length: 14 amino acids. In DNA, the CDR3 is TGCAGTGCTAACCGGGGACACTCGAACACTGAAGCTTTCTTT. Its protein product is CSANRGHSNTEAFF.

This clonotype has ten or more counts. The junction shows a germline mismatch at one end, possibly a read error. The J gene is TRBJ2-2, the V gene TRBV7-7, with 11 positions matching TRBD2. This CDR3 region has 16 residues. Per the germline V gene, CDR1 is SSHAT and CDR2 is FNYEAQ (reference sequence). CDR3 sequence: CASSLVLAGGPGELFF. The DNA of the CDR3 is TGTGCTAGCAGCTTGGTGTTAGCGGGAGGGCCCGGGGAGCTGTTTTTT.

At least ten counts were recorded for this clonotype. The CDR3 bases are TGTGCCAGTATACGGGGTGAGAACACTGAAGCTTTCTTT. This gives the protein CASIRGENTEAFF. V gene TRBV19 combines with J gene TRBJ1-1; D is ambiguous. V gave up 7 bases and J gave up 1 base, with 10 bases separating them. The CDR3 extends over 13 amino acids. Looked up from germline, CDR1 is LNHDA and CDR2 is SQIVND (reference sequence).

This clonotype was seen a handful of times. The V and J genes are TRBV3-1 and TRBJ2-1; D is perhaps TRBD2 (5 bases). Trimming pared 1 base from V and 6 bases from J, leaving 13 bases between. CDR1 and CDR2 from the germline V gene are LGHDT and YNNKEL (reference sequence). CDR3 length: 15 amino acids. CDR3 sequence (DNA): TGTGCCAGCAGCCAAGGGACTTCGGACTTCAATGAGCAGTTCTTC. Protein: CASSQGTSDFNEQFF.

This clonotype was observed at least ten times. The CDR3 region is CASSVLAPAGGSGNTIYF. The CDR3 DNA reads as TGTGCCAGCAGCGTTTTGGCCCCCGCGGGGGGCTCTGGAAACACCATATATTTT. The rearrangement joins TRBV7-2 to TRBJ1-3; D possibly corresponds to TRBD1 (5 bases). The germline gives CDR1 SGHTA, CDR2 FQGNSA. Trimming stripped 5 bases from V and 0 bases from J, with 20 bases between. CDR3 length: 18 amino acids.